These 4 T cell receptor beta chains were sequenced from one sample in a study of blood T cell repertoires in COVID-19. Only in-frame clones appear in the TCRdb table, and some are missing; sequencing was by immunoSEQ multiplex PCR. The table has some 100,000 clones, approximately 83% seen once; the top ten hold less than 3%. Sample: PBMCs or T cells enriched from blood (not recorded which). These receptors originate from a woman aged 45-60 years who had recovered from COVID-19.

The chain employs TRBV27 and TRBJ2-3, with TRBD2 matching over 8 bases. V lost 0 bases, J lost 8 bases, and 16 bases stayed unmatched. The CDR3 has 18 residues. CDR1 MNHEY and CDR2 SMNVEV come from the germline V gene (reference sequence). CDR3 nucleotides: TGTGCCAGCAGTTTATCCCTCTCGAAGGCGGGGGGCCGAGCTACGCAGTATTTT. As protein: CASSLSLSKAGGRATQYF.

The rearrangement uses TRBV18 and TRBJ1-2; no reliable D call. CDR1 KGHSH and CDR2 LQKENI come from the germline V gene. This CDR3 spans 16 amino acids. V was clipped by 5 bases and J by 4 bases, with 20 bases between them. The CDR3 DNA is TGTGCCAGCTCATCTCTGCCCGGGTCGGTCGGCTATGGCTACACCTTC. Protein: CASSSLPGSVGYGYTF. Full variable domain (remainder filled in from reference TRBV18 and TRBJ1-2): NAGVMQNPRHLVRRRGQEARLRCSPMKGHSHVYWYRQLPEEGLKFMVYLQKENIIDESGMPKERFSAEFPKEGPSILRIQQVVRGDSAAYFCASSSLPGSVGYGYTFGSGTRLTVV.

The chain recombines TRBV3-1 (or the pseudogene TRBV3-2) with TRBJ2-1, with unresolved D. The ends were cut back, 0 bases at V and 10 bases at J, with 7 bases in the middle. There are 12 residues in the CDR3. Germline V CDR1 and CDR2: LGHDT, YNNKEL (reference sequence). For the CDR3, the DNA is TGTGCCAGCAGCCAAGATTTGCGGGAGCAGTTCTTC. This translates into CASSQDLREQFF.

This clone has only a few counts. V gene TRBV5-1 combines with J gene TRBJ1-2; 7 bases line up with TRBD1. Germline CDR1 and CDR2: SGHRS and YFSETQ. J gave up 0 bases and V 4 bases, and 6 bases lay outside the gene matches. CDR3 length equals 15 residues. DNA of the CDR3: TGCGCCAGCAGCCCAGGGGACAGACCTAACTATGGCTACACCTTC. Protein product: CASSPGDRPNYGYTF. Full variable domain (missing parts from reference TRBV5-1 and TRBJ1-2): KAGVTQTPRYLIKTRGQQVTLSCSPISGHRSVSWYQQTPGQGLQFLFEYFSETQRNKGNFPGRFSGRQFSNSRSEMNVSTLELGDSALYLCASSPGDRPNYGYTFGSGTRLTVV.